This is a list of T cell receptor beta chains from one sample in a study of blood T cell repertoires in COVID-19. TCRdb keeps only in-frame clones here, not all; method: immunoSEQ multiplex PCR. This repertoire shows fewer than 400,000 clones, 80% to 90% found once; its top ten account for around 9.3%. The sequenced sample was PBMCs or T cells enriched from blood (not recorded which). Receptor source: a woman aged 18 to 35 who had recovered from COVID-19. The conserved cysteine and the conserved F or W are not part of the CDR3 here. The order of the fields is V gene, clone size, J gene, CDR3 protein. Clone size, where shown, is once, few, many, or a class for clones that have expanded.

v_call: TRBV6-2/TRBV6-3; clone_size: -; j_call: TRBJ1-6; cdr3_aa: ASSSLGQTNNSPLH
v_call: TRBV6-5; clone_size: -; j_call: TRBJ1-5; cdr3_aa: ASSSRGFGNQPQH
v_call: TRBV12-3/TRBV12-4; clone_size: -; j_call: TRBJ1-1; cdr3_aa: ASSFAENTEAF
v_call: TRBV4-1; clone_size: -; j_call: TRBJ2-2; cdr3_aa: ASSHRRTSGPTGELF
v_call: TRBV2; clone_size: -; j_call: TRBJ2-2; cdr3_aa: ASTRNTGELF
v_call: TRBV6-2/TRBV6-3; clone_size: -; j_call: TRBJ1-1; cdr3_aa: ASSYHRTNTEAF
v_call: TRBV7-7; clone_size: -; j_call: TRBJ2-7; cdr3_aa: ASSLGTGKTYEQY
v_call: TRBV27; clone_size: -; j_call: TRBJ2-2; cdr3_aa: ASKSGRASGELF
v_call: TRBV27; clone_size: once; j_call: TRBJ2-7; cdr3_aa: ASSLRSGSDEQY
v_call: TRBV5-5; clone_size: -; j_call: TRBJ2-3; cdr3_aa: ASSLREPNTQY
v_call: TRBV27; clone_size: -; j_call: TRBJ1-1; cdr3_aa: ASRTGGGFDEAF
v_call: TRBV21-1; clone_size: -; j_call: TRBJ1-3; cdr3_aa: ASNWAGAGNTIY
v_call: TRBV7-9; clone_size: -; j_call: TRBJ2-1; cdr3_aa: ASSRGTGSGNEQF
v_call: TRBV4-3; clone_size: -; j_call: TRBJ1-2; cdr3_aa: ASSQTPGGLRGYT